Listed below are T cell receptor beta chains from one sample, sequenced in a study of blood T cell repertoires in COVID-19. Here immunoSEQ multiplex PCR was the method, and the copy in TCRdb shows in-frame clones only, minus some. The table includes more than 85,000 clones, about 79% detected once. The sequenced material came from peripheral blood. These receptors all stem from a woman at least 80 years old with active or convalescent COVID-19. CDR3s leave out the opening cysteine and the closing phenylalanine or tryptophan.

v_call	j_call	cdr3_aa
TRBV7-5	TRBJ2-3	ACSGFDTDTQY
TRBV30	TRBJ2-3	AWSVGHYTDTQY
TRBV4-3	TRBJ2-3	ASSQDRWRDFTQY
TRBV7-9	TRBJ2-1	ASSPPGLAARGGEQF
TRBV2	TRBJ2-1	ASSDSFRRDSRF
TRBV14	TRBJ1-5	ASSQPGQHNQPQH
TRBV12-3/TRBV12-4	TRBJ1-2	ASSFSGYGYT
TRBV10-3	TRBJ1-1	AISELINTEAF
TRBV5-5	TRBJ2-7	ASSQERIRGWSYEQY
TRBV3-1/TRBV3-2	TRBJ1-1	ASSSQGETEAF
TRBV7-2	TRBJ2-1	ASSFSGRPSAEQF
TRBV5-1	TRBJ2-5	ASSIQGSETQY
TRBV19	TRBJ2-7	ASSITGGPYEQY
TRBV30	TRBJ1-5	AWSVRGGQPQH
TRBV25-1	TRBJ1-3	ASTSGQGGNTIY
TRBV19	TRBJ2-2	ASSIGFLQGGELF
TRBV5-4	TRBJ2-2	ASSFGTGNTGELF
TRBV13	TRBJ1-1	ASSLFGQLNTEAF
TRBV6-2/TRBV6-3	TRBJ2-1	ASSNHEAGWNEQF
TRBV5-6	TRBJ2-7	ASSLGALEGGYEQY
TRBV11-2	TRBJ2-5	ASSFSGLETQY
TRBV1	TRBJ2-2	TSSALAGGGTGELF
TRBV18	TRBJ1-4	ASSSARQGQNEKLF
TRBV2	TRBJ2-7	ASGTGTNIHEQY
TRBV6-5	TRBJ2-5	ASSSWTSGTETQY
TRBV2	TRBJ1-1	ATTNQARSEAF
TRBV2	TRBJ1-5	ASSDRTENQPQH
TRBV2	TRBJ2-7	ASSITYEQY
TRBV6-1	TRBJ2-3	ASKNGGGWDTQY
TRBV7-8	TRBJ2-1	ASSPSSVREGPHNEQF
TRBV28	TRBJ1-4	ASSLDREDEKLF
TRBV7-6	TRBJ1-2	ASSRGGSYGYT
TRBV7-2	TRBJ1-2	ASSFSGTGNYGYT
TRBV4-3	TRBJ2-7	ASSQGLPGYEQY
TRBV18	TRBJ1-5	ASSPQAGGQPQH
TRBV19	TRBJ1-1	ASSVARDLSGTEAF
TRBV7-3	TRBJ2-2	ASSPLPGVPGNTGELF
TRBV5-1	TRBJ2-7	ASSFGAEGHEQY
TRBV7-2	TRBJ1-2	ASSSGQGYGYT
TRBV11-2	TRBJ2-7	ASKTSFSHEQY
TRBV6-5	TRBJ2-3	ASSRTGGTDTQY
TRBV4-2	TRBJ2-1	ASSRGTYNEQF